This T cell receptor beta chain was identified during a study of CD4 and CD8 cells across lung adenocarcinoma regions. This clonotype was detected a few times. V lost 4 bases and J 6 bases, leaving 22 bases between the germline ends. The CDR3 is 17 residues long. CDR1 is SEHNR, CDR2 FQNEAQ, per germline (reference sequence). Donors had localized lung adenocarcinoma, a non-small cell lung cancer. TCRdb reanalysed the PCR reads using MiXCR and keeps one entry per CDR3 protein. This table has 7,500 to 8,500 distinct CDR3 sequences, about 43% appearing once. The TCR was taken from a male donor with lung adenocarcinoma. The CD4 and CD8 labels of this study may be unreliable. The gene calls are TRBV7-9 and TRBJ2-1, with no clear D. Sequenced sample: CD4+ T cells from the margin of a lung tumor. The CDR3 DNA follows: TGTGCCAGCAGCTCCTGGTCGACGGTGGAGAGAGGCAATGAGCAGTTCTTC. Translation gives CASSSWSTVERGNEQFF.